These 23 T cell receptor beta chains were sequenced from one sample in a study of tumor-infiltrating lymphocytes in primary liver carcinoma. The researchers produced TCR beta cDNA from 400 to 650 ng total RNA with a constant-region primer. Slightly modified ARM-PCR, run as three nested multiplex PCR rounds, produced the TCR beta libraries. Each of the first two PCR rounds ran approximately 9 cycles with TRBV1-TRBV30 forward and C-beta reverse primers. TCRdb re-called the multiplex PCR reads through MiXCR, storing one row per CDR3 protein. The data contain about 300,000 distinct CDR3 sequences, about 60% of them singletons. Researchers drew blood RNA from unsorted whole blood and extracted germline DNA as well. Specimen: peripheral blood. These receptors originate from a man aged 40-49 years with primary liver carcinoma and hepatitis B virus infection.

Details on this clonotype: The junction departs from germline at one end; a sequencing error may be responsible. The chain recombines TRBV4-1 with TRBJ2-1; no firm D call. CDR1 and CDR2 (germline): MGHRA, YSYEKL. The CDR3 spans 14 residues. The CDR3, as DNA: TGCGCCAGCAGCCAAGTGGGGAATTACGATGAGCAATTCTTC. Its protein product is CASSQVGNYDEQFF.

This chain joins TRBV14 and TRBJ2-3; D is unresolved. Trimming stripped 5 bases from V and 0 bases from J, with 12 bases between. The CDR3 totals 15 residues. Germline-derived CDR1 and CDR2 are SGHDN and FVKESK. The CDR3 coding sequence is TGTGCCAGCAGCACGTTCAGGTGTAGCACAGATACGCAGTATTTT. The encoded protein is CASSTFRCSTDTQYF.

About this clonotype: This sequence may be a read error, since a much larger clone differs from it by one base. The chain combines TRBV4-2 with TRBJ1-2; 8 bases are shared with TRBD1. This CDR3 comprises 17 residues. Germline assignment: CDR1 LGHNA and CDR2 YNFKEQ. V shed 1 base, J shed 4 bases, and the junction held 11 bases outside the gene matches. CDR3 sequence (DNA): TGTGCCAGCAGCCAAGCCGGGTCAGGGGGCAAGAGCTATGGCTACACCTTC. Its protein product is CASSQAGSGGKSYGYTF.

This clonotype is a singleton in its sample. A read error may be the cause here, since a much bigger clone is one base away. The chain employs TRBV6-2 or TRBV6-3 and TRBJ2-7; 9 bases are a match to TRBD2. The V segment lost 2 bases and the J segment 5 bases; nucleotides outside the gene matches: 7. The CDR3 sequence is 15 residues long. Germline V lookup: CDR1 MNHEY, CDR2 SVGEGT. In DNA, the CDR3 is TGTGCCAGCAGTTACGGCCCTAGCGGGGTTAACGAGCAGTACTTC. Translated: CASSYGPSGVNEQYF.

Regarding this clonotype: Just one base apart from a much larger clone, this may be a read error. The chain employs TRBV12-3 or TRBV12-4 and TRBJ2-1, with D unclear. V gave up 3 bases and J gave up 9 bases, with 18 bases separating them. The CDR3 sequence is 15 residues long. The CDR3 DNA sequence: TGTGCCAGCAGTTTGATGGCGGTGGCCCATAGTGAGCAGTTCTTC. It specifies CASSLMAVAHSEQFF.

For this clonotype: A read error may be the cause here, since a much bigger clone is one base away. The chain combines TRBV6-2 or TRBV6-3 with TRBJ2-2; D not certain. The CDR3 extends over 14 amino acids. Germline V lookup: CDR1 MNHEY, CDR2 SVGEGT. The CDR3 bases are TGTACCAGCAGTTACTCAATTAACACCGGGGAGCTGTTTTTT. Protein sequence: CTSSYSINTGELFF.

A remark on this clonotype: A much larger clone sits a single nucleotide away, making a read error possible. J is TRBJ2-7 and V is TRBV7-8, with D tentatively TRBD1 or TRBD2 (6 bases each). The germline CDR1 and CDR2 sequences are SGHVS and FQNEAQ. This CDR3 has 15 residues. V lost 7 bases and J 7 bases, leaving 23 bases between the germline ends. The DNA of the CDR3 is TGTGCCAGCACTTCCCCCTGGAGGGGGGCGAAGGAGCAGTACTTC. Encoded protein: CASTSPWRGAKEQYF.

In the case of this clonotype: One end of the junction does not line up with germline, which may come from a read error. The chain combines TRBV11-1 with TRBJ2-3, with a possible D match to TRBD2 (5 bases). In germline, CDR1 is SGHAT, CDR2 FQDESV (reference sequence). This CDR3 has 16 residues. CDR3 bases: TGTGCCAGCAACCGTGGTGGCGTAGGAGGTCTAGATACACAGTATTTT. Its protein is CASNRGGVGGLDTQYF.

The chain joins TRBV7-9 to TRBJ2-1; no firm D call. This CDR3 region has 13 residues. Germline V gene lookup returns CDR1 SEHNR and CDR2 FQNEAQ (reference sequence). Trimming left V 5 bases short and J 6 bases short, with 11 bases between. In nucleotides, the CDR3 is TGTGCCAGCAGCAAGGTATCCCCCAATGAGCAGTTCTTC. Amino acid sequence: CASSKVSPNEQFF.

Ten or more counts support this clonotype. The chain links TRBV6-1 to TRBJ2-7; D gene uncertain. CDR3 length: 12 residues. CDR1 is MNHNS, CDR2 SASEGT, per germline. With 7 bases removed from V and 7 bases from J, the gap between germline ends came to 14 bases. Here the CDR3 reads CASNINGVEQYF. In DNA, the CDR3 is TGTGCCAGCAATATAAATGGTGTAGAGCAGTACTTC.

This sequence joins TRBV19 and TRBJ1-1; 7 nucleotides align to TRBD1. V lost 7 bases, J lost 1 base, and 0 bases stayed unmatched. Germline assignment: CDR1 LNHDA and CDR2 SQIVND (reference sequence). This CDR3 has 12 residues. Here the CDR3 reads CASKGANTEAFF. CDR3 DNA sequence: TGTGCCAGTAAGGGGGCGAACACTGAAGCTTTCTTT. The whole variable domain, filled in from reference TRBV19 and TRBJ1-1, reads DGGITQSPKYLFRKEGQNVTLSCEQNLNHDAMYWYRQDPGQGLRLIYYSQIVNDFQKGDIAEGYSVSREKKESFPLTVTSAQKNPTAFYLCASKGANTEAFFGQGTRLTVV.

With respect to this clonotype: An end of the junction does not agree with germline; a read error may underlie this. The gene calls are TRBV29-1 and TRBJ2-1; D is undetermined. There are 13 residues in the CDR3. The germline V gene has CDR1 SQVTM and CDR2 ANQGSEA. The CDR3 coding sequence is TGCAGCGTTGCGGTCGGCGTCTACAATGGGCAGTTCTTC. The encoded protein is CSVAVGVYNGQFF.

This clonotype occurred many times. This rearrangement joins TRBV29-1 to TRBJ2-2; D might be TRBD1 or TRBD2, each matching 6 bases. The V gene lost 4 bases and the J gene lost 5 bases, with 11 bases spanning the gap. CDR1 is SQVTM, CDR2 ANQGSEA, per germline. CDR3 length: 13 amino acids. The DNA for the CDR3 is TGCAGCGTTGTACGGGGGCGGACCGGGGAGCTGTTTTTT. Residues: CSVVRGRTGELFF.

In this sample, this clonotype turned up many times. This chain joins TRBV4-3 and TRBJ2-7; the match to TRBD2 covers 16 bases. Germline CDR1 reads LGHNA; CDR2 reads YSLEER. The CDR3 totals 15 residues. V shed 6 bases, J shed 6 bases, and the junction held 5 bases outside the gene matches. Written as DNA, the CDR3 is TGCGCCAGCAGTCCGGGACTAGCGGGAGGGACCGAGCAGTACTTC. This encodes CASSPGLAGGTEQYF.

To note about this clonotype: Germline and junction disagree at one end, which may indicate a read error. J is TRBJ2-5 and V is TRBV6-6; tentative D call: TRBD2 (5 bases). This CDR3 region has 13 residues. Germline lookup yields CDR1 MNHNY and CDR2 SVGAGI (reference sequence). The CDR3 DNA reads TGTGCCAGCAGTTCCTCTGAGTGGGAGACCCAGTGCTTC. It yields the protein CASSSSEWETQCF.

DNA of the CDR3: TGTGCCAGCAGTGAGGGGGGGGGGTTCGGACAAGAGACCCAGTACTTC. Amino acid sequence: CASSEGGGFGQETQYF. V usage is TRBV25-1 and J usage is TRBJ2-5; 7 nucleotides line up with TRBD2. V was clipped by 3 bases and J by 2 bases; unmatched bases: 9. The CDR3 spans 16 residues. Germline assignment: CDR1 MGHDK and CDR2 SYGVNS.

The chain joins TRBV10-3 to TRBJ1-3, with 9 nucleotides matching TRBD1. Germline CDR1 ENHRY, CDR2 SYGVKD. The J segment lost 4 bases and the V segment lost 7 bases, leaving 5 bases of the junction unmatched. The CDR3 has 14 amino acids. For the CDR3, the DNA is TGTGCCATCACCCGGACAGGGGCAGGAAACACCATATATTTT. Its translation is CAITRTGAGNTIYF.

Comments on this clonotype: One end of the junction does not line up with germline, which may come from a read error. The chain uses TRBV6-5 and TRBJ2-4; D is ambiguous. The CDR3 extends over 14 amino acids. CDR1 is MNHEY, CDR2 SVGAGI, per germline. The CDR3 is CASRTPAAKDIQYF. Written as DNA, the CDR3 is TGTGCCAGCAGGACCCCGGCTGCCAAAGACATTCAGTACTTC.

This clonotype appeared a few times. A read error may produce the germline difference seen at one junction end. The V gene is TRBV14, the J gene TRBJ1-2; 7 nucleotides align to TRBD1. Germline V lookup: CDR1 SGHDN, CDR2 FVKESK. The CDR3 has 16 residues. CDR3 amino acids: CASSQDRGVLIGGYAF. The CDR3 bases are TGTGCCAGCAGCCAAGATCGCGGCGTCCTAATAGGGGGCTACGCCTTC.

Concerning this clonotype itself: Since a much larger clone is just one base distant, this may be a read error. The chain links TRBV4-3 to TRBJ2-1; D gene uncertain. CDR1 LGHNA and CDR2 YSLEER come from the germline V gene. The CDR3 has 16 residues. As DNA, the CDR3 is TGCGCCAGCAGCCAAGATCGAGGTGGGTCCTACGATGAGCAGTTCTTC. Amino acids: CASSQDRGGSYDEQFF.

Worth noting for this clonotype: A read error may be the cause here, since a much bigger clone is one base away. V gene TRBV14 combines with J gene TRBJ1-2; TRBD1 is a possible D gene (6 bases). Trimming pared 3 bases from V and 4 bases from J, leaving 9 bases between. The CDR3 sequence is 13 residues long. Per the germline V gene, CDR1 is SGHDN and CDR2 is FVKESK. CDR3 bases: TGTGCCAGCAGCCAGGGGGCCTCCTATGGCTACACCTTC. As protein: CASSQGASYGYTF.

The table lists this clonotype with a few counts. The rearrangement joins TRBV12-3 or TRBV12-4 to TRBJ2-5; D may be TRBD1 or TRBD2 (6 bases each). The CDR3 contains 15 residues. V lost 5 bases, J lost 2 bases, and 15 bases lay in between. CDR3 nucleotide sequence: TGTGCCAGCAGTCCGGGGGAGAGGGGGCAAGAGACCCAGTACTTC. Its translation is CASSPGERGQETQYF.

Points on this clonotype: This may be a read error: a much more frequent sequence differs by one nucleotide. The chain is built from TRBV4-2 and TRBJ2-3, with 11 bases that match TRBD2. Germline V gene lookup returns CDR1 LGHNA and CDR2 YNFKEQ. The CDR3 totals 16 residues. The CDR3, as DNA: TGCGCCAGCAGCCAGGGACTAGCGGCTAGCATAGATACGCAGTATTTT. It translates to CASSQGLAASIDTQYF.